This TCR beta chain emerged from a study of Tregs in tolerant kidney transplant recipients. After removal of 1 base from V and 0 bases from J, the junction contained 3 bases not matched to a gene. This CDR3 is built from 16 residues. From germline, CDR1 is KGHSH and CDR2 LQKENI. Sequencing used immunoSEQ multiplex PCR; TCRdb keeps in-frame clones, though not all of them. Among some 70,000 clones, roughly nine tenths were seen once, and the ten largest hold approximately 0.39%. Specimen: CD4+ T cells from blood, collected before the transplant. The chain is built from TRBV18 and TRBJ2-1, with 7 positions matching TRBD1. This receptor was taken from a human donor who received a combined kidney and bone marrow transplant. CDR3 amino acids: CASSPQQGSSYNEQFF. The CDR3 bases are TGTGCCAGCTCACCACAACAGGGGAGCTCCTACAATGAGCAGTTCTTC.